The sequence of this T cell receptor (beta chain) was determined in a study of early T cells in non-severe SARS-CoV-2 infection. Study in general: Chains stayed unpaired after sequencing of bulk RNA from unsorted whole blood. Study-wide results and caveats: Missing private and CD4 specificities, VDJdb matching favored anti-spike CD8 responses.

The protocol attached unique molecular identifiers to individual cDNA molecules. TCRdb redid the calling of the 5' RACE reads with MiXCR, one entry per CDR3 protein. In the table there are fewer than 70,000 distinct CDR3 sequences, roughly 12% of which are singletons. Regarding this clonotype: Its antigen remains unidentified.

The TCR comes from an adult who was a healthcare worker with PCR-confirmed SARS-CoV-2 infection or an uninfected control (not recorded which). The sequencing sample was made of whole blood.

CDR3 region: CASSLNDINQPQHF. The DNA for the CDR3 is TGTGCCAGCAGTTTAAATGATATTAATCAGCCCCAGCATTTT. This rearrangement joins TRBV28 to TRBJ1-5; D is unclear. V lost 2 bases and J 4 bases, leaving 9 bases between the germline ends. CDR3 length equals 14 residues. Germline-derived CDR1 and CDR2 are MDHEN and SYDVKM. The full variable domain, rest sourced from reference TRBV28 and TRBJ1-5, is DVKVTQSSRYLVKRTGEKVFLECVQDMDHENMFWYRQDPGLGLRLIYFSYDVKMKEKGDIPEGYSVSREKKERFSLILESASTNQTSMYLCASSLNDINQPQHFGDGTRLSIL.